The following is a T cell receptor beta chain sequence with its context. As yet, its antigen is unknown. Assay used: immunoSEQ multiplex PCR; TCRdb lists only in-frame clones, some missing. This table holds around 2.5 million clones, 93% found once. The junction had 10 bases not matched to a gene; V was cut back by 3 bases and J by 2 bases. Germline V lookup: CDR1 MNHEY, CDR2 SVGAGI. CDR3 size: 16 residues. These data come from a study of shared clonotypes between healthy human individuals. Overall study context: The study drew on a couple of women and a few men aged 18 to 49 as donors. Per donor, CD8 memory used one plate, CD8 naive used two, CD4 memory used three and CD4 naive used three. Study-wide results and limits: Non-shared clonotypes had lower generation probabilities than clonotypes shared by all four sorted-subset donors. Few donors limited the genetic and exposure-history diversity represented.

Sequences were obtained from naive CD4+ T cells from PBMCs. Subset specified: CD45RA+ positively selected. The rearrangement uses TRBV6-5 and TRBJ2-7; 7 nucleotides align to TRBD1. The sequence came from a man between 18 and 29 years old in good health. Some clones in this sample may be carry-over from other donors' samples. The CDR3 loop reads CASSYSFGTAAYEQYF. CDR3 DNA: TGTGCCAGCAGTTATTCCTTCGGGACAGCTGCCTACGAGCAGTACTTC.